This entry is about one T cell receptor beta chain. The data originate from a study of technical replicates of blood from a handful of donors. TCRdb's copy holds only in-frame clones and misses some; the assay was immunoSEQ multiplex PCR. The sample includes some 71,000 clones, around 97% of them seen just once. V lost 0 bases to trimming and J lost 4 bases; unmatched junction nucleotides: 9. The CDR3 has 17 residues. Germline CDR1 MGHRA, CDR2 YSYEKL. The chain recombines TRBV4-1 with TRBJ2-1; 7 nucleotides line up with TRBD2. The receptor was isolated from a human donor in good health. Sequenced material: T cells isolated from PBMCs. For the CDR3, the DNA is TGCGCCAGCAGCCAAGAAGGCGGGAGTAACAGGTACAATGAGCAGTTCTTC. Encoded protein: CASSQEGGSNRYNEQFF.